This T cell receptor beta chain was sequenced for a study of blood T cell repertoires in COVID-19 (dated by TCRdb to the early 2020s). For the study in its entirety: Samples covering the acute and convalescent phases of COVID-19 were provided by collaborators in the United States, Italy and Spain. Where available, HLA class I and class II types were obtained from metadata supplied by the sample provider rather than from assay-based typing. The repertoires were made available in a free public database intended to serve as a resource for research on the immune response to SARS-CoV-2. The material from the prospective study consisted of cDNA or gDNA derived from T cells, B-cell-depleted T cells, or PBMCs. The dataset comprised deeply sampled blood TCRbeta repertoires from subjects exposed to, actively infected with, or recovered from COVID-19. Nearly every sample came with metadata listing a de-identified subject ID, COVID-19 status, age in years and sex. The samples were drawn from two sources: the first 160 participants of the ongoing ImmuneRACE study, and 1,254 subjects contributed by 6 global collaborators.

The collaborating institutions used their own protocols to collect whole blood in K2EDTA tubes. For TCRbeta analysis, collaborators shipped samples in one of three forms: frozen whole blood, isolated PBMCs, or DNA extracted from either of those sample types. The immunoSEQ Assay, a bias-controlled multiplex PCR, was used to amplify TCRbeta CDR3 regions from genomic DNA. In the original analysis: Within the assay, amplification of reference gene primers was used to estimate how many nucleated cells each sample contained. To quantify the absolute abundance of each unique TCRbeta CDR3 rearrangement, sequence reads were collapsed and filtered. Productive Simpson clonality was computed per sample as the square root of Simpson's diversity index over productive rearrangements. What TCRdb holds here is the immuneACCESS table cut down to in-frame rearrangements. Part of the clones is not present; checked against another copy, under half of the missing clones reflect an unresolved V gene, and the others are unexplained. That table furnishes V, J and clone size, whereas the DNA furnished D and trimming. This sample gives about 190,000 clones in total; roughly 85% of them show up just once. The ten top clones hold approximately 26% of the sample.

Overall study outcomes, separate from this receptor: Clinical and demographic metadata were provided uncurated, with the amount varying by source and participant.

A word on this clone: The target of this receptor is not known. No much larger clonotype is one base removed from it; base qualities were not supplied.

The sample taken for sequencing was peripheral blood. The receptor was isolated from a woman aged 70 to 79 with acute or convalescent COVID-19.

CDR3 region: CASSVTGVGTGELFF. In nucleotides, the sequence is TGTGCCAGCAGCGTGACAGGGGTGGGCACCGGGGAGCTGTTTTTT. The chain was built from TRBV7-8 and TRBJ2-2, with TRBD1 matching 8 junction bases. The germline V and J ends show losses of 5 bases and 4 bases respectively, and no gene match explains 6 bases of the junction. CDR1 SGHVS and CDR2 FQNEAQ were looked up in the germline V gene. Reading from cysteine to phenylalanine, the CDR3 counts 15 amino acids. The sequence is cut down to CDR3 DNA, 45 bases in frame from base 1.